The entry that follows covers one T cell receptor beta chain sequence. This sample was included in a study of T cell clonotyping in hematopoietic cell transplantation. The CDR3 runs to 15 residues. V shed 1 base and J shed 4 bases, with 13 bases lying between them. In germline, CDR1 is SEHNR, CDR2 FQNEAQ (reference sequence). The repertoire was sequenced with immunoSEQ multiplex PCR; TCRdb's copy has only in-frame clones and lacks some. Among around 6,300 clones, roughly 90% were seen once, and the ten largest hold around 13%. The chain joins TRBV7-9 to TRBJ1-1; D may be TRBD1 (6 bases). Here the sequenced sample was peripheral blood mononuclear cells, taken 180 days after allogeneic stem cell transplant. The source of this sequence is a female patient in her 50s who had an allogeneic stem cell transplant from an unrelated donor, so the T cells may come from the graft donor. Some clones in this sample may be carry-over from other donors' samples. The CDR3 DNA follows: TGTGCCAGCAGCTTAGTTGGTGGGGGGGCCACTGAAGCTTTCTTT. This sequence encodes CASSLVGGGATEAFF.